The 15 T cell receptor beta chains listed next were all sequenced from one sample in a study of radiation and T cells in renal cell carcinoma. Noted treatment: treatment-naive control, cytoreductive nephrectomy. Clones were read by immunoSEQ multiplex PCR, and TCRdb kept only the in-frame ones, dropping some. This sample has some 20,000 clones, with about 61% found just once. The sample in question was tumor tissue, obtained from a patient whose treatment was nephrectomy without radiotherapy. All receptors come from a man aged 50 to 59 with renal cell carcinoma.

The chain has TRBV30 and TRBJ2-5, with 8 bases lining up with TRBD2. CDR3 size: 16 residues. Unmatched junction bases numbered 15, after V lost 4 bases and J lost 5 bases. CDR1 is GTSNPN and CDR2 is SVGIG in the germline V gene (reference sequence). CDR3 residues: CAWTSILADRRETQYF. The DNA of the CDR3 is TGTGCCTGGACCTCCATACTAGCGGATCGCCGGGAGACCCAGTACTTC. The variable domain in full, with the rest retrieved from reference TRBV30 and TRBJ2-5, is SQTIHQWPATLVQPVGSPLSLECTVEGTSNPNLYWYRQAAGRGLQLLFYSVGIGQISSEVPQNLSASRPQDRQFILSSKKLLLSDSGFYLCAWTSILADRRETQYFGPGTRLLVL.

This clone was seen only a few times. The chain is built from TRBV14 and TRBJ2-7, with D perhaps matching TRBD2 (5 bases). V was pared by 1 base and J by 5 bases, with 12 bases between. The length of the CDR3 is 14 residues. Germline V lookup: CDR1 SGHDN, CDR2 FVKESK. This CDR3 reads CASSQVWPRDEQYF. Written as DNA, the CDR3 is TGTGCCAGCAGCCAAGTCTGGCCGCGGGACGAGCAGTACTTC. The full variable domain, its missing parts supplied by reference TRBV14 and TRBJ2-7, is EAGVTQFPSHSVIEKGQTVTLRCDPISGHDNLYWYRRVMGKEIKFLLHFVKESKQDESGMPNNRFLAERTGGTYSTLKVQPAELEDSGVYFCASSQVWPRDEQYFGPGTRLTVT.

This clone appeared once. The CDR3 spells CAWRGQIRLTQYF. The CDR3 nucleotides are TGTGCCTGGAGGGGACAGATTCGATTGACCCAGTACTTC. The chain carries TRBV30 and TRBJ2-5, with 7 bases lining up with TRBD1. Trimming at V came to 3 bases and at J to 7 bases, leaving 8 bases not matched to a gene. This CDR3 has 13 residues. CDR1 and CDR2 (germline): GTSNPN, SVGIG (reference sequence).

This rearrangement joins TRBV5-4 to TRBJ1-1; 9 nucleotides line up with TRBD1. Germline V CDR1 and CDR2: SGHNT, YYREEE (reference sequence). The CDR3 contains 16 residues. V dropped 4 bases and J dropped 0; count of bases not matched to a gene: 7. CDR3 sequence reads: CASSPRTGVMNTEAFF. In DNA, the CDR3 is TGTGCCAGCAGCCCCCGGACAGGGGTGATGAACACTGAAGCTTTCTTT.

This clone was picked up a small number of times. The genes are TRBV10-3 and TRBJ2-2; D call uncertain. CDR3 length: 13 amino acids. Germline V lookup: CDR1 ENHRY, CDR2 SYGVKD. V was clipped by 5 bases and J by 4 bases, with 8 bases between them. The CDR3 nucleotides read TGTGCCATCAGTATAGCCACCACCGGGGAGCTGTTTTTT. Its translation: CAISIATTGELFF.

CDR3 sequence reads: CASVGTGSPDEAFF. CDR3 sequence (DNA): TGTGCCAGCGTCGGGACAGGGTCACCTGATGAAGCTTTCTTT. J is TRBJ1-1 and V is TRBV18, with 9 positions matching TRBD1. The CDR3 length is 14 residues. Unmatched junction bases numbered 11, after V lost 8 bases and J lost 7 bases. The germline gives CDR1 KGHSH, CDR2 LQKENI.

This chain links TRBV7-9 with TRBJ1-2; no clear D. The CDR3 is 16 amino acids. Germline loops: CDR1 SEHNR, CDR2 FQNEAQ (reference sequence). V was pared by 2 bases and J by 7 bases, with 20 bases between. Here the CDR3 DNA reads TGTGCCAGCAGCTTAACTATTTTGGGCGACCGGGGTGGCTACACCTTC. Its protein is CASSLTILGDRGGYTF.

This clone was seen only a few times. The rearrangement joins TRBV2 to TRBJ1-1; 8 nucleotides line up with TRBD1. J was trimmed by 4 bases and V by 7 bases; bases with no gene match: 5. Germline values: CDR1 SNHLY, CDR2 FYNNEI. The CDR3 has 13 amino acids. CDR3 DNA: TGTGCCAGCACGACAGGGGAAGGCACTGAAGCTTTCTTT. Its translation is CASTTGEGTEAFF.

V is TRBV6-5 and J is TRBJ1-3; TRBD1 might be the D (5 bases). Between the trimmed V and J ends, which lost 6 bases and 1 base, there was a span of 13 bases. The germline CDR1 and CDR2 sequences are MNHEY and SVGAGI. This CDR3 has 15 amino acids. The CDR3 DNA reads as TGTGCCAGCAGCCCTACCAGGGATTCTGGAAACACCATATATTTT. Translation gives CASSPTRDSGNTIYF.

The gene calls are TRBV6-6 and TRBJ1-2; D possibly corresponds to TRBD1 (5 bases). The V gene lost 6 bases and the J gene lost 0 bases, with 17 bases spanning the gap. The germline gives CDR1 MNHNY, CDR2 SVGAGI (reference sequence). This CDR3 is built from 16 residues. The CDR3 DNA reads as TGTGCCAGCAGCCTAAATCGGGGGGAAGCTAACTATGGCTACACCTTC. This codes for CASSLNRGEANYGYTF.

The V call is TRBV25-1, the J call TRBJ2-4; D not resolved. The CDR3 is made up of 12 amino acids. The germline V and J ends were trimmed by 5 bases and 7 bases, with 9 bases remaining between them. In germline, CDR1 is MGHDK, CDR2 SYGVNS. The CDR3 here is CASSPMGNIQYF. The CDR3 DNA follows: TGTGCCAGCAGTCCCATGGGGAACATTCAGTACTTC.

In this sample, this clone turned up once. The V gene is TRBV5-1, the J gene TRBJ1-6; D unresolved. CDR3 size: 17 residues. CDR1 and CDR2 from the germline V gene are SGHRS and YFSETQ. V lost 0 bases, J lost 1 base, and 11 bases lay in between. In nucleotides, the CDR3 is TGCGCCAGCAGCTTGGACTTACCTGGGTCCTATAATTCACCCCTCCACTTT. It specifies CASSLDLPGSYNSPLHF.

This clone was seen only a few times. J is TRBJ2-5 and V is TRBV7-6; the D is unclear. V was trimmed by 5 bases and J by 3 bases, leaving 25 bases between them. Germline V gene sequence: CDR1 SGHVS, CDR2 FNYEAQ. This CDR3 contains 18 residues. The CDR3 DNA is TGTGCCAGCAGCCCCGACCCCTTGGGGTCTACCTTCGAAGAGACCCAGTACTTC. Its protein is CASSPDPLGSTFEETQYF.

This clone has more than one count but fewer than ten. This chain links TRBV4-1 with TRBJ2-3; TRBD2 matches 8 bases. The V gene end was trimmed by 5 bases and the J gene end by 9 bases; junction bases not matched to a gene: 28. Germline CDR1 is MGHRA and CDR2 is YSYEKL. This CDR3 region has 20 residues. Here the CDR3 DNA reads TGCGCCAGCAGCAGGGTAGGTAGCGGGGCGACTACACAACAAAGAGAGACGCAGTATTTT. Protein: CASSRVGSGATTQQRETQYF.

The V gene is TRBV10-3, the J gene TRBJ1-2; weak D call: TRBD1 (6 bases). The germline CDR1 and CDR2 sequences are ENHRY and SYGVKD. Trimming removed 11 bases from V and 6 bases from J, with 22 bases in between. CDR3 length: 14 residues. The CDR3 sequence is CASAEGGLENGYTF. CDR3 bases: TGTGCCTCCGCTGAGGGGGGACTCGAAAATGGCTACACCTTC.